The clone carrying this T cell receptor (beta chain) was seen ten or more times. Production of TCR cDNA was by 5'RACE template switching, which also added a universal primer site and UMIs. TCRdb independently ran MiXCR on the 5' RACE reads; one entry per CDR3 protein. The sample has tens of thousands of distinct CDR3 sequences, about 7.7% seen once; the top ten hold roughly two fifths. This entry comes from a study of T cells after yellow fever vaccination. The clonotype originates from a man aged 25-45 years who received the YFV17D yellow fever vaccine. The source material was CD8+ T cells sorted from PBMCs, sampled on the day of the yellow fever booster vaccination.

The CDR3 nucleotides read TGTGCCAGCAGTTACTCCCAGGCCACTGAAGCTTTCTTT. Protein: CASSYSQATEAFF. V gene TRBV6-5 combines with J gene TRBJ1-1; D remains ambiguous. This CDR3 is 13 amino acids long. Germline values: CDR1 MNHEY, CDR2 SVGAGI. Trimming took 0 bases from V and 4 from J, leaving 6 bases between them.